The clone carrying this T cell receptor beta chain has more than one count but fewer than ten. Antigen: not known. This CDR3 has 14 amino acids. Germline V gene sequence: CDR1 MNHNY, CDR2 SVGAGI (reference sequence). V trimming: 6 bases; J trimming: 0 bases; junction bases outside the gene matches: 4. This record belongs to a study of cytomegalovirus exposure and HLA in healthy donors. Study-wide findings and caveats: The presence/absence work took it that sequencing depth was about the same across donors. Later on, a genetic analysis was performed. It linked a missense variant in DCLRE1C with V- and J-gene trimming of TCR beta.

Vbeta (60) and Jbeta (13) primers were used in the PCR. Repertoires were generated with immunoSEQ multiplex PCR, while TCRdb's copy carries only in-frame clones and drops some. The repertoire has 150,000 to 200,000 clones, 68% of them found once; the top ten carry around 3%. This clonotype was sampled from a woman between 40 and 55 years old in good health and CMV-seropositive. The sample taken for sequencing was PBMCs. The V gene is TRBV6-6, the J gene TRBJ1-1; 7 bases are a match to TRBD1. The CDR3 loop reads CASRGQRLNTEAFF. CDR3 nucleotide sequence: TGTGCCAGCAGGGGACAGAGACTGAACACTGAAGCTTTCTTT.